The 19 T cell receptor beta chains below come from one sample, sequenced in a study of T cell responses to AZD1222 COVID-19 vaccine. Only in-frame clones appear in the TCRdb table, and some are missing; sequencing was by immunoSEQ multiplex PCR. In the table there are 200,000 to 250,000 clones, approximately 94% of which are singletons. The source was peripheral blood, collected 28 days after the second dose of the MenACWY control vaccine. The receptors here all came from an adult who received the MenACWY meningococcal vaccine as a control.

The V call is TRBV6-5, the J call TRBJ1-6; a possible D gene is TRBD1 (6 bases). This CDR3 comprises 13 residues. Between the trimmed V and J ends, which lost 4 bases and 7 bases, there was a span of 8 bases. Per germline, CDR1 MNHEY and CDR2 SVGAGI. The CDR3: CASSSTGNSPLHF. The CDR3 nucleotides are TGTGCCAGCAGTTCAACAGGGAATTCACCCCTCCACTTT.

This chain joins TRBV5-4 and TRBJ1-6; 7 bases map to TRBD1. CDR3 size: 17 residues. The V and J ends lost 9 bases and 6 bases, in that order; junction bases with no gene match: 18. The V gene's germline CDR1 is SGHNT and CDR2 YYREEE (reference sequence). The DNA for the CDR3 is TGTGCCACTAAGAGGCAGGGGGGACCGAATATTAATTCACCCCTCCACTTT. This gives the protein CATKRQGGPNINSPLHF.

V is TRBV4-1 and J is TRBJ1-2; D possibly corresponds to TRBD1 (6 bases). Trimming took 3 bases from V and 4 from J, leaving 9 bases between them. Per the germline V gene, CDR1 is MGHRA and CDR2 is YSYEKL. This CDR3 region has 13 residues. In nucleotides, the CDR3 is TGCGCCAGCAGCCAGGCAGGGGCCTATGGCTACACCTTC. Its protein product is CASSQAGAYGYTF.

This clone was seen a single time. The rearrangement uses TRBV7-2 and TRBJ1-2, with 10 bases identical to TRBD1. This CDR3 has 15 residues. The germline CDR1 and CDR2 sequences are SGHTA and FQGNSA. V gave up 3 bases and J gave up 0 bases; unmatched junction bases: 1. The CDR3, as DNA: TGTGCCAGCAGCTTCGGACAGGGGGCTAACTATGGCTACACCTTC. Its translation is CASSFGQGANYGYTF.

The chain employs TRBV12-3 or TRBV12-4 and TRBJ2-7, with D unclear. The CDR3 spans 13 residues. The ends were cut back, 4 bases at V and 4 bases at J, with 11 bases in the middle. CDR3 region: CASSYLTAYEQYF. DNA of the CDR3: TGTGCCAGCAGTTATTTAACCGCATACGAGCAGTACTTC.

This chain's CDR3 is CASSFGGQGADGYTF. The CDR3 DNA follows: TGCGCCAGCAGCTTTGGGGGACAGGGGGCTGACGGCTACACCTTC. The chain combines TRBV5-1 with TRBJ1-2; 12 bases are shared with TRBD1. The CDR3 sequence is 15 residues long. CDR1 is SGHRS, CDR2 YFSETQ, per germline. V shed 2 bases and J 8 bases; nucleotides not matched to a gene: 7.

The chain carries TRBV19 and TRBJ2-3; possible D gene TRBD1, 7 bases. The CDR3 is made up of 15 amino acids. Trimming took 3 bases from V and 5 from J, leaving 15 bases between them. The germline gives CDR1 LNHDA, CDR2 SQIVND (reference sequence). The CDR3 nucleotides read TGTGCCAGTAGTATCCTAGACAGGGACTTAGATACGCAGTATTTT. Its translation: CASSILDRDLDTQYF. Combining the CDR3 with reference TRBV19 and TRBJ2-3 gives the whole variable domain DGGITQSPKYLFRKEGQNVTLSCEQNLNHDAMYWYRQDPGQGLRLIYYSQIVNDFQKGDIAEGYSVSREKKESFPLTVTSAQKNPTAFYLCASSILDRDLDTQYFGPGTRLTVL.

This clone has a single count. The junction departs from the called germline gene at one end, perhaps through a read error. The rearrangement uses TRBV13 and TRBJ2-1; no definite D call. The CDR3 totals 13 residues. Germline-derived CDR1 and CDR2 are PRHDT and FYEKMQ (reference sequence). The CDR3 nucleotides are TGTGCCAGCAGTTTAGGATCAGCCGGTGAGCAGTTCTTC. This encodes CASSLGSAGEQFF.

The V and J genes are TRBV6-5 and TRBJ1-1; D unresolved. The CDR3 loop spans 14 amino acids. V was trimmed by 5 bases and J by 4 bases, leaving 14 bases between them. The germline CDR1 and CDR2 sequences are MNHEY and SVGAGI. As DNA, the CDR3 is TGTGCCAGCAGTCCCCACCTCCGTGGCACTGAAGCTTTCTTT. Amino acid sequence: CASSPHLRGTEAFF.

This chain uses TRBV27 with TRBJ1-5; 9 bases align to TRBD1. The CDR3 sequence is 15 residues long. CDR1 MNHEY and CDR2 SMNVEV come from the germline V gene (reference sequence). With 3 bases clipped from V and 4 bases from J, the junction kept 4 bases outside the gene matches. The DNA for the CDR3 is TGTGCCAGCAGTTTTAGACAGGGGGGAAATCAGCCCCAGCATTTT. It encodes CASSFRQGGNQPQHF.

This clone was detected only once. This rearrangement joins TRBV4-2 to TRBJ2-7; 10 positions match TRBD2. The V segment lost 2 bases and the J segment 6 bases; nucleotides outside the gene matches: 10. The germline V gene has CDR1 LGHNA and CDR2 YNFKEQ. The CDR3 sequence is 16 residues long. In DNA form, the CDR3 reads TGTGCCAGCAGCCAAACCCCACTAGCGGGGTTCGTCGAGCAGTACTTC. This translates into CASSQTPLAGFVEQYF.

The DNA of the CDR3 is TGTGCCAGCAGCTCCCTAGCGGGTGAGCAGTTCTTC. Encoded protein: CASSSLAGEQFF. This rearrangement joins TRBV7-9 to TRBJ2-1, with TRBD2 identical over 8 bases. Trimming cost V 4 bases and J 9 bases; bases outside gene matches: 2. The CDR3 length is 12 residues. Germline loops: CDR1 SEHNR, CDR2 FQNEAQ (reference sequence). Together with reference TRBV7-9 and TRBJ2-1, the CDR3 gives the full variable domain: DTGVSQNPRHKITKRGQNVTFRCDPISEHNRLYWYRQTLGQGPEFLTYFQNEAQLEKSRLLSDRFSAERPKGSFSTLEIQRTEQGDSAMYLCASSSLAGEQFFGPGTRLTVL.

The chain joins TRBV3-1 (or the pseudogene TRBV3-2) to TRBJ2-1; 7 nucleotides align to TRBD1. Losses at the gene ends were 0 bases for V and 2 bases for J; bases not matched to a gene: 4. The CDR3 extends over 16 amino acids. Germline CDR1 reads LGHDT; CDR2 reads YNNKEL (reference sequence). The CDR3 here is CASSQELGGAYNEQFF. CDR3 coding DNA: TGTGCCAGCAGCCAAGAGTTAGGGGGCGCCTACAATGAGCAGTTCTTC.

The chain has TRBV5-1 and TRBJ2-7, with 7 nucleotides matching TRBD1. After removal of 2 bases from V and 5 bases from J, the junction contained 4 bases not matched to a gene. The CDR3 is made up of 13 amino acids. The germline gives CDR1 SGHRS, CDR2 YFSETQ. CDR3: CASSFEGGHEQYF. The CDR3 DNA sequence: TGCGCCAGCAGCTTTGAAGGGGGCCACGAGCAGTACTTC.

This CDR3 is CASRFGTGINEQYF. CDR3 bases: TGCGCCAGCAGATTTGGGACAGGGATAAACGAGCAGTACTTC. The chain combines TRBV5-1 with TRBJ2-7; 9 bases are a match to TRBD1. Trimming cost V 5 bases and J 5 bases; bases outside gene matches: 8. Germline V gene sequence: CDR1 SGHRS, CDR2 YFSETQ. CDR3 size: 14 residues.

V usage is TRBV15 and J usage is TRBJ2-3, with 10 bases identical to TRBD2. Germline V lookup: CDR1 LNHNV, CDR2 YYDKDF (reference sequence). J gave up 3 bases and V 0 bases, and 3 bases lay outside the gene matches. The CDR3 has 16 amino acids. The CDR3 nucleotides are TGTGCCACCAGCAGAGAAGCGGGGGGGCAGACAGATACGCAGTATTTT. Protein sequence: CATSREAGGQTDTQYF.

The chain employs TRBV2 and TRBJ1-2; D unresolved. V lost 6 bases, J lost 2 bases, and 13 bases lay in between. The CDR3 is 14 amino acids. CDR1 SNHLY and CDR2 FYNNEI come from the germline V gene. The CDR3 protein is CASRRDYPNYGYTF. The CDR3 DNA sequence: TGTGCCAGCAGGCGGGATTACCCCAACTATGGCTACACCTTC.

The rearrangement uses TRBV29-1 and TRBJ1-2; 9 bases align to TRBD1. Germline loops: CDR1 SQVTM, CDR2 ANQGSEA. J lost 5 bases, V lost 6 bases, and 16 bases had no gene match. The length of the CDR3 is 16 residues. CDR3: CSVMGQGGGIWYGYTF. The CDR3 bases are TGCAGCGTGATGGGACAGGGAGGGGGAATTTGGTATGGCTACACCTTC.

This chain uses TRBV5-1 with TRBJ1-1, with 8 nucleotides matching TRBD1. The CDR3 covers 16 residues. V was pared by 6 bases and J by 2 bases, with 12 bases of the junction left unmatched. Germline V lookup: CDR1 SGHRS, CDR2 YFSETQ. The CDR3 DNA sequence: TGCGCCAGCAACCCAGGGACAGGCCGACTTAACACTGAAGCTTTCTTT. It codes for CASNPGTGRLNTEAFF.